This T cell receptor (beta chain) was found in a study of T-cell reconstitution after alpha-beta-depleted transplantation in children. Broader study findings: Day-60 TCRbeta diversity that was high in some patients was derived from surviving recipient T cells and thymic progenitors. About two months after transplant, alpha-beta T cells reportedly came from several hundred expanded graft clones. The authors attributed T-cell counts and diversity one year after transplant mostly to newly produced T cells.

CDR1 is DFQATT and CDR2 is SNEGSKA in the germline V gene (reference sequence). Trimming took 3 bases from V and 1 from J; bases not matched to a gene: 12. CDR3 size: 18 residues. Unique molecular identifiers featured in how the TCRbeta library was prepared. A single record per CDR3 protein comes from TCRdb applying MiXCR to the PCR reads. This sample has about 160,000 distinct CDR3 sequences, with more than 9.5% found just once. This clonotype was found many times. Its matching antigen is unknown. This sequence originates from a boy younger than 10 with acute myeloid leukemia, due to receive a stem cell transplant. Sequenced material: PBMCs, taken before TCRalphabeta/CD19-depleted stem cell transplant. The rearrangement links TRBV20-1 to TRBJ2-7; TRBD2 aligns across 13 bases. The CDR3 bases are TGCAGTGCTAGTGTCACTAGCGGGAGGGCACCCAATTCCTACGAGCAGTACTTC. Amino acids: CSASVTSGRAPNSYEQYF.